Shown below are 27 T cell receptor beta chains from a single sample sequenced in a study of technical replicates of blood from several donors. Profiled with immunoSEQ multiplex PCR; TCRdb holds only in-frame clones, not every one. The table lists about 82,000 clones, 90% to 95% of them singletons. Sequencing was done on a sample of T cells isolated from PBMCs. Source of these receptors: a human donor in good health.

The CDR3 DNA reads TGTGCCAGTAGTCTAGGACTAGCGGGAGATGAGCAGTACTTC. Amino acid sequence: CASSLGLAGDEQYF. The rearrangement uses TRBV19 and TRBJ2-7; 13 bases map to TRBD2. The germline V gene encodes CDR1 LNHDA and CDR2 SQIVND (reference sequence). This CDR3 is built from 14 residues. V lost 5 bases to trimming and J lost 7 bases; unmatched junction nucleotides: 5.

This chain connects TRBV5-1 to TRBJ1-2; the D gene is possibly TRBD1 (5 bases). The CDR3 runs to 14 residues. V was shortened by 5 bases and J by 3 bases, with 14 bases between the two germline ends. Germline V gives CDR1 SGHRS, CDR2 YFSETQ. CDR3 bases: TGCGCCAGCAGTCCCACCTGGGGGGACTATGGCTACACCTTC. Translated: CASSPTWGDYGYTF.

DNA for the CDR3: TGTGCCAGCAGTGAAGGGACAGGGGGAGGCTACACCTTC. This gives the protein CASSEGTGGGYTF. This chain uses TRBV2 with TRBJ1-2; 10 nucleotides match TRBD1. The CDR3 spans 13 residues. Germline values: CDR1 SNHLY, CDR2 FYNNEI. V gave up 1 base and J gave up 8 bases; unmatched junction bases: 1.

The chain combines TRBV2 with TRBJ2-3; no definite D call. The V end lost 5 bases, the J end lost 4 bases, and 7 bases lay between the germline ends. CDR1 SNHLY and CDR2 FYNNEI come from the germline V gene. CDR3 length equals 12 residues. The CDR3: CASSPVADTQYF. The DNA for the CDR3 is TGTGCCAGCAGTCCTGTTGCAGATACGCAGTATTTT.

The chain has TRBV27 and TRBJ2-7, with a weak D call TRBD2 (5 bases). Germline loops: CDR1 MNHEY, CDR2 SMNVEV (reference sequence). This CDR3 is 12 amino acids long. The V end was cut by 4 bases, the J end by 3 bases, with 7 bases between. The CDR3 DNA reads as TGTGCCAGCAGTTATGGGAGCTACGAGCAGTACTTC. This translates into CASSYGSYEQYF.

The V call is TRBV6-6, the J call TRBJ2-7; D is uncertain. Germline loops: CDR1 MNHNY, CDR2 SVGAGI (reference sequence). The ends were cut back, 6 bases at V and 7 bases at J, with 16 bases in the middle. This CDR3 region has 13 residues. The DNA for the CDR3 is TGTGCCAGCAGCCTAGACTTCCGTAGGGAGCAGTACTTC. The encoded protein is CASSLDFRREQYF.

The rearrangement uses TRBV19 and TRBJ1-2; TRBD1 matches 7 bases. The CDR3 loop spans 15 amino acids. J gave up 4 bases and V 2 bases, and 7 bases lay outside the gene matches. Germline CDR1 LNHDA, CDR2 SQIVND (reference sequence). This chain's CDR3 is CASSIISGTAYGYTF. The DNA for the CDR3 is TGTGCCAGTAGTATAATCTCGGGGACAGCCTATGGCTACACCTTC.

The genes are TRBV5-4 and TRBJ2-3; TRBD2 matches 8 bases. Losses at the gene ends were 2 bases for V and 3 bases for J; bases not matched to a gene: 5. The CDR3 has 15 amino acids. Germline V gene data show CDR1 as SGHNT and CDR2 as YYREEE (reference sequence). The DNA for the CDR3 is TGTGCCAGCAGCTTTATACTAGCGGTAACAGATACGCAGTATTTT. This sequence encodes CASSFILAVTDTQYF.

The chain joins TRBV19 to TRBJ2-1; possible D gene TRBD2, 6 bases. Looked up from germline, CDR1 is LNHDA and CDR2 is SQIVND (reference sequence). This CDR3 spans 14 amino acids. V was pared by 5 bases and J by 6 bases, with 14 bases between. CDR3 region: CASSGVADRNEQFF. The CDR3 bases are TGTGCCAGTAGTGGGGTAGCGGACCGCAATGAGCAGTTCTTC.

The rearrangement joins TRBV28 to TRBJ1-5, with D hard to call. Germline V gene lookup returns CDR1 MDHEN and CDR2 SYDVKM. Trimming took 8 bases from V and 1 from J, leaving 6 bases between them. This CDR3 has 12 amino acids. CDR3 amino acids: CASARSNQPQHF. For the CDR3, the DNA is TGTGCCAGCGCCCGGAGCAATCAGCCCCAGCATTTT.

The V gene is TRBV28, the J gene TRBJ2-7; 9 bases line up with TRBD2. CDR3 length: 14 residues. Trimming removed 8 bases from V and 3 bases from J; junction bases left unmatched: 8. Per the germline V gene, CDR1 is MDHEN and CDR2 is SYDVKM. The chain's CDR3 is CASYPNSGSYEQYF. The DNA for the CDR3 is TGTGCCAGCTACCCTAATAGCGGGAGCTACGAGCAGTACTTC.

The chain uses TRBV9 and TRBJ2-2; 7 bases align to TRBD2. The CDR3 length is 16 residues. Germline V CDR1 and CDR2: SGDLS, YYNGEE. Trimming took 0 bases from V and 2 from J; bases not matched to a gene: 4. The CDR3 region has the DNA TGTGCCAGCAGCGTAGGGGGAGGGCCCAACACCGGGGAGCTGTTTTTT. This encodes CASSVGGGPNTGELFF.

V usage is TRBV15 and J usage is TRBJ2-5; maybe TRBD2 (5 bases). CDR1 and CDR2 (germline): LNHNV, YYDKDF (reference sequence). CDR3 size: 13 residues. The germline V and J ends were trimmed by 3 bases and 3 bases, with 8 bases remaining between them. The CDR3 reads CATSSSGKETQYF. Written as DNA, the CDR3 is TGTGCCACCAGCAGTTCGGGGAAAGAGACCCAGTACTTC. The full variable domain, rest sourced from reference TRBV15 and TRBJ2-5, is DAMVIQNPRYQVTQFGKPVTLSCSQTLNHNVMYWYQQKSSQAPKLLFHYYDKDFNNEADTPDNFQSRRPNTSFCFLDIRSPGLGDTAMYLCATSSSGKETQYFGPGTRLLVL.

The chain couples TRBV5-6 to TRBJ2-2; perhaps TRBD2 as D (6 bases). V dropped 3 bases and J dropped 1 base, with 10 bases sitting between them. The CDR3 totals 15 residues. Germline-derived CDR1 and CDR2 are SGHDT and YYEEEE. In DNA, the CDR3 is TGTGCCAGCAGCTCCGGGACTGGGAACACCGGGGAGCTGTTTTTT. This encodes CASSSGTGNTGELFF.

This sequence joins TRBV29-1 and TRBJ2-2; TRBD1 matches at 11 bases. The germline CDR1 and CDR2 sequences are SQVTM and ANQGSEA. Unmatched junction bases numbered 11, after V lost 4 bases and J lost 1 base. The CDR3 loop spans 18 amino acids. The DNA for the CDR3 is TGCAGCGTTGGCCTTCGGACAGGGGGCCTATTGAACACCGGGGAGCTGTTTTTT. Protein product: CSVGLRTGGLLNTGELFF.

The CDR3 loop reads CAVFSGTSAYEQYF. CDR3 sequence (DNA): TGTGCCGTGTTCTCCGGGACTAGCGCCTACGAGCAGTACTTC. The chain joins TRBV6-1 to TRBJ2-7, with TRBD2 matching over 10 bases. V dropped 11 bases and J dropped 2; count of bases not matched to a gene: 9. Germline V gene sequence: CDR1 MNHNS, CDR2 SASEGT. The CDR3 is 14 amino acids.

Details on this clone: Its ends do not fully match the called genes, so a read error is possible. J is TRBJ2-7 and V is TRBV28; 7 nucleotides align to TRBD2. The V gene's germline CDR1 is MDHEN and CDR2 SYDVKM. The CDR3 loop spans 13 amino acids. The CDR3 bases are TGTGCCAGCAGTTTAGGGGGAGGGCCGTCCCTGAACTTC. Its protein is CASSLGGGPSLNF.

The chain carries TRBV7-2 and TRBJ2-3; D call uncertain. V lost 5 bases, J lost 6 bases, and 12 bases lay in between. Per the germline V gene, CDR1 is SGHTA and CDR2 is FQGNSA. The CDR3 is made up of 13 amino acids. The CDR3, as DNA: TGTGCCAGCAGCCCCGTACACGTCGATACGCAGTATTTT. Its protein is CASSPVHVDTQYF.

The chain couples TRBV5-5 to TRBJ2-1, with 9 bases identical to TRBD1. The CDR3 spans 15 residues. Germline trimming cut 0 bases from V and 4 bases from J; bases unmatched to any gene: 2. Per germline, CDR1 SGHKS and CDR2 YYEKEE (reference sequence). The CDR3 spells CASSLGTGAYNEQFF. The CDR3 bases are TGTGCCAGCAGCTTGGGGACAGGGGCATACAATGAGCAGTTCTTC.

V gene TRBV10-2 combines with J gene TRBJ2-2, with 14 positions matching TRBD2. V trimming: 8 bases; J trimming: 6 bases; junction bases outside the gene matches: 14. Germline V gene sequence: CDR1 WSHSY, CDR2 SAAADI. The CDR3 has 18 amino acids. The CDR3 DNA is TGCGCCAGCCTAAGACTAGCGGGAGGGCCTCGAGAAGCCGGGGAGCTGTTTTTT. It codes for CASLRLAGGPREAGELFF.

The chain joins TRBV27 to TRBJ2-7; 11 bases map to TRBD2. This CDR3 is 14 amino acids long. Trimming took 6 bases from V and 7 from J; bases not matched to a gene: 8. Germline loops: CDR1 MNHEY, CDR2 SMNVEV (reference sequence). Here the CDR3 reads CASSVLLAGVEQYF. The CDR3 bases are TGTGCCAGCAGCGTTCTACTAGCGGGAGTTGAGCAGTACTTC.

The chain has TRBV5-6 and TRBJ2-2, with 7 bases fitting TRBD1. The CDR3 consists of 14 residues. The germline gives CDR1 SGHDT, CDR2 YYEEEE. The junction had 5 bases not matched to a gene; V was cut back by 5 bases and J by 4 bases. The CDR3 sequence is CASSWDRLTGELFF. Here the CDR3 DNA reads TGTGCCAGCAGTTGGGACAGACTCACCGGGGAGCTGTTTTTT.

The chain links TRBV6-1 to TRBJ1-2, with TRBD1 matching 8 bases. Germline trimming cut 6 bases from V and 7 bases from J; bases unmatched to any gene: 7. The CDR3 is made up of 13 amino acids. Germline CDR1 reads MNHNS; CDR2 reads SASEGT. In nucleotides, the CDR3 is TGTGCCAGCAGAGTCAGGGGGCCTGGTGGCTACACCTTC. Residues: CASRVRGPGGYTF.

The V and J genes are TRBV7-2 and TRBJ2-7, with 10 bases lining up with TRBD2. The V segment lost 1 base and the J segment 7 bases; nucleotides outside the gene matches: 10. Germline V CDR1 and CDR2: SGHTA, FQGNSA. The CDR3 extends over 16 amino acids. The CDR3 here is CASSLGSGRGRGEQYF. CDR3 sequence (DNA): TGTGCCAGCAGCTTAGGAAGCGGGAGGGGACGTGGGGAGCAGTACTTC.

The V call is TRBV30, the J call TRBJ1-5; D is possibly TRBD1 (6 bases). The germline V gene encodes CDR1 GTSNPN and CDR2 SVGIG (reference sequence). Between the trimmed V and J ends, which lost 0 bases and 6 bases, there was a span of 12 bases. This CDR3 region has 14 residues. DNA of the CDR3: TGTGCCTGGAGTGTACAGGGCAAAGGTCAGCCCCAGCATTTT. It codes for CAWSVQGKGQPQHF.

The chain is built from TRBV9 and TRBJ2-1; 8 bases line up with TRBD2. This CDR3 spans 16 amino acids. From germline, CDR1 is SGDLS and CDR2 YYNGEE. V lost 1 base and J lost 0; bases outside the gene matches: 3. CDR3 loop: CASSVTGGSSYNEQFF. CDR3 sequence (DNA): TGTGCCAGCAGCGTAACGGGAGGGAGCTCCTACAATGAGCAGTTCTTC.

The chain joins TRBV29-1 to TRBJ2-3, with 9 bases lining up with TRBD2. Germline lookup yields CDR1 SQVTM and CDR2 ANQGSEA. After removal of 4 bases from V and 3 bases from J, the junction contained 8 bases not matched to a gene. The CDR3 runs 15 residues. The CDR3 bases are TGCAGCGTTGTGGGCGGGAGGGCCGGTACAGATACGCAGTATTTT. It encodes CSVVGGRAGTDTQYF.